The rows below give T cell receptor beta chains drawn from one sample of a study of beta chain features in type 1 diabetes. Method: immunoSEQ multiplex PCR; TCRdb's copy keeps in-frame clones and lacks some. The sample consists of about 160,000 clones, around 63% of them appearing once. Sequenced material: naive CD4+ T cells from blood. These TCRs come from a man younger than 45 with type 1 diabetes. The CDR3 runs from the conserved cysteine through the conserved F or W. Fields, in order: clone size, D gene, J gene, V gene, CDR3 protein, CDR3 DNA. A D gene is named only where the DNA matches it firmly. Clone size is not always given. Where it is, it says once, few, many or a class for expanded clones.

few | - | TRBJ2-5 | TRBV21-1 | CASSNGDAETQYF | TGTGCCAGCAGCAACGGGGACGCAGAGACCCAGTACTTC
- | - | TRBJ1-5 | TRBV30 | CAWSVGDLDQPQHF | TGTGCCTGGAGTGTTGGAGACCTAGATCAGCCCCAGCATTTT
- | - | TRBJ1-4 | TRBV25-1 | CASSEQGREKLFF | TGTGCCAGCAGTGAACAGGGGCGGGAAAAACTGTTTTTT
- | - | TRBJ2-6 | TRBV9 | CASSVTSRLGSGANVLTF | TGTGCCAGCAGCGTAACCTCCCGATTGGGCTCTGGGGCCAACGTCCTGACTTTC
- | - | TRBJ2-3 | TRBV29-1 | CSVTGSSTDTQYF | TGCAGCGTTACAGGGAGTTCCACAGATACGCAGTATTTT
- | - | TRBJ2-5 | TRBV7-2 | CASSLGQHQETQYF | TGTGCCAGCAGCTTAGGCCAGCACCAAGAGACCCAGTACTTC
few | - | TRBJ2-6 | TRBV4-3 | CASSQVTGANVLTF | TGCGCCAGCAGCCAAGTGACTGGGGCCAACGTCCTGACTTTC
few | - | TRBJ2-3 | TRBV6-5 | CASSSQADTQYF | TGTGCCAGCAGTTCGCAGGCCGATACGCAGTATTTT
- | TRBD2 | TRBJ2-5 | TRBV27 | CASTELAGGLRTQYF | TGTGCCAGCACCGAACTAGCGGGGGGGCTTCGGACCCAGTACTTC
few | - | TRBJ2-1 | TRBV7-7 | CASSLEGYHNEQFF | TGTGCTAGCAGCTTAGAGGGGTATCACAATGAGCAGTTCTTC
few | TRBD1 | TRBJ1-2 | TRBV30 | CAWSAGGRGGYTF | TGTGCCTGGAGCGCAGGGGGAAGGGGTGGCTACACCTTC
- | - | TRBJ1-2 | TRBV7-2 | CASSLAGVVGYTF | TGTGCCAGCAGCTTAGCAGGGGTTGTTGGCTACACCTTC
- | - | TRBJ1-2 | TRBV7-9 | CASSPQRGDSNYGYTF | TGTGCCAGCAGCCCACAGCGAGGGGATTCTAACTATGGCTACACCTTC
once | TRBD2 | TRBJ2-2 | TRBV27 | CASSLAGTGELFF | TGTGCCAGCAGTCTAGCGGGGACCGGGGAGCTGTTTTTT
- | - | TRBJ2-6 | TRBV4-3 | CASSQRPTGLGANVLTF | TGCGCCAGCAGCCAAAGGCCCACAGGGCTTGGGGCCAACGTCCTGACTTTC
- | TRBD1 | TRBJ2-4 | TRBV7-8 | CASRSLGTGDTDIQYF | TGTGCCAGCAGGAGCTTAGGGACAGGGGATACGGACATTCAGTACTTC
- | TRBD2 | TRBJ2-1 | TRBV29-1 | CSVGELAGGYNEQFF | TGCAGCGTTGGAGAACTAGCGGGCGGGTACAATGAGCAGTTCTTC
few | TRBD2 | TRBJ2-1 | TRBV30 | CAWTPVAGGSYNEQFF | TGTGCCTGGACCCCCGTAGCGGGGGGGTCCTACAATGAGCAGTTCTTC
- | TRBD1 | TRBJ2-7 | TRBV11-2 | CASSTLTGTYEQYF | TGTGCCAGCAGCACCCTGACAGGGACCTACGAGCAGTACTTC
few | - | TRBJ1-2 | TRBV28 | CVGVTPGYGYTF | TGTGTTGGAGTAACTCCGGGCTATGGCTACACCTTC
- | - | TRBJ1-1 | TRBV4-3 | CASSQGVGTEAFF | TGCGCCAGCAGCCAAGGAGTGGGAACTGAAGCTTTCTTT
- | TRBD1 | TRBJ1-2 | TRBV7-9 | CASSPFRDREIYGYTF | TGTGCCAGCAGCCCATTCCGGGACAGGGAAATCTATGGCTACACCTTC
- | TRBD1 | TRBJ2-4 | TRBV15 | CATSRDRYRGLAKNIQYF | TGTGCCACCAGCAGAGATAGGTACAGGGGGCTAGCCAAAAACATTCAGTACTTC
- | - | TRBJ1-1 | TRBV7-9 | CASSLSSNTEAFF | TGTGCCAGCAGCTTAAGTTCCAACACTGAAGCTTTCTTT
- | - | TRBJ1-6 | TRBV4-1 | CASSQGSGLNSPLHF | TGCGCCAGCAGCCAAGGTTCTGGACTCAATTCACCCCTCCACTTT
- | - | TRBJ2-7 | TRBV2 | CASSVRDKQMGEQYF | TGTGCCAGCAGTGTCAGGGACAAGCAGATGGGCGAGCAGTACTTC
- | TRBD2 | TRBJ2-7 | TRBV7-2 | CASSLASGGVPYEQYF | TGTGCCAGCAGCTTAGCCTCCGGGGGGGTGCCCTACGAGCAGTACTTC
few | - | TRBJ1-5 | TRBV4-1 | CASSQGLQGAVGQPQHF | TGCGCCAGCAGCCAAGGGTTACAGGGTGCAGTCGGTCAGCCCCAGCATTTT
- | TRBD1 | TRBJ2-5 | TRBV9 | CASSVSPTGAQETQYF | TGTGCCAGCAGCGTGAGTCCGACAGGGGCCCAAGAGACCCAGTACTTC
- | - | TRBJ2-1 | TRBV6-5 | CASSYRSLRNEQFF | TGTGCCAGCAGTTACCGTTCCTTACGCAATGAGCAGTTCTTC
few | - | TRBJ1-5 | TRBV30 | CAWSVLVNQPQHF | TGTGCCTGGAGTGTACTAGTCAATCAGCCCCAGCATTTT
- | - | TRBJ1-1 | TRBV30 | CAWSSRRGEAFF | TGTGCCTGGAGTTCGCGCAGGGGTGAAGCTTTCTTT
- | TRBD2 | TRBJ2-5 | TRBV30 | CAWSVGLAGETQYF | TGTGCCTGGAGTGTAGGACTAGCGGGAGAGACCCAGTACTTC
few | - | TRBJ1-1 | TRBV30 | CAWRGSSDTEAFF | TGTGCCTGGAGGGGGTCTTCGGACACTGAAGCTTTCTTT
- | - | TRBJ2-3 | TRBV5-4 | CASSLWAADTQYF | TGTGCCAGCAGCTTGTGGGCGGCAGATACGCAGTATTTT
few | TRBD1 | TRBJ2-3 | TRBV7-9 | CASSFSDRVKHTQYF | TGTGCCAGCAGCTTCTCCGACAGGGTGAAGCATACGCAGTATTTT
- | TRBD2 | TRBJ2-7 | TRBV10-2 | CASSGTNRLAGSYEQYF | TGCGCCAGCAGTGGTACGAATCGACTAGCGGGCTCCTACGAGCAGTACTTC
few | TRBD1 | TRBJ2-5 | TRBV29-1 | CSVAGTGIETQYF | TGCAGCGTGGCTGGGACAGGGATAGAGACCCAGTACTTC
- | - | TRBJ2-4 | TRBV7-8 | CATAQQYKNIQYF | TGTGCCACCGCGCAACAGTACAAAAACATTCAGTACTTC
- | TRBD1 | TRBJ2-7 | TRBV7-9 | CASSSPNRGEQYF | TGTGCCAGCAGCTCCCCTAACAGGGGGGAGCAGTACTTC
- | - | TRBJ2-6 | TRBV5-1 | CASSLGASGANVLTF | TGCGCCAGCAGCTTGGGCGCCTCTGGGGCCAACGTCCTGACTTTC